This T cell receptor beta chain comes out of a study of blood T cell repertoires in COVID-19. Study at large: Acute and convalescent COVID-19 samples came from the United States, Italy and Spain. From T cells, B-cell-depleted T cells, or PBMCs came the material, which was cDNA or gDNA.

CDR3 size: 15 residues. Germline V lookup: CDR1 SEHNR, CDR2 FQNEAQ (reference sequence). Trimming removed 5 bases from V and 3 bases from J; junction bases left unmatched: 5. This clone has a single count. In the original processing: Amplification of reference gene primers provided the estimated nucleated cell counts. Libraries were prepared by immunoSEQ multiplex PCR; TCRdb keeps only in-frame clonotypes and omits some of them. D and trimming were read from the DNA, whereas the V and J calls and clone size are those reported in that table. The profile shows over 200,000 clones, around four fifths of them singletons.

The V call is TRBV7-9, the J call TRBJ2-3; 10 bases line up with TRBD1. The source is a woman aged 45-59 years with acute or convalescent COVID-19. Sequenced: peripheral blood. In DNA, the CDR3 is TGTGCCAGCAGCCTAGGGACAGGGGCGACAGATACGCAGTATTTT. Encoded protein: CASSLGTGATDTQYF.